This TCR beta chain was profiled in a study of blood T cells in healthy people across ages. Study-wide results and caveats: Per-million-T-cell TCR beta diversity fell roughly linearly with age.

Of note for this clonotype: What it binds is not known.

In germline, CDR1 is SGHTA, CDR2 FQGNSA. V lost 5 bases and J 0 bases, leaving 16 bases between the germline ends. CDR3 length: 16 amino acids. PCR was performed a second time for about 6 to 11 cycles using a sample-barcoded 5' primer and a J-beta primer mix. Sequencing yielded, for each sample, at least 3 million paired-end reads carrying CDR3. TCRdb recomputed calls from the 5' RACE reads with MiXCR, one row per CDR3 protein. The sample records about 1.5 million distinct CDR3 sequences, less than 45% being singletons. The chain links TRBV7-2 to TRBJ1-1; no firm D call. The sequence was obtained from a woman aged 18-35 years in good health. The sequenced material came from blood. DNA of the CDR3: TGTGCCAGCAGCCGGCGAGCGGTAGGGATGAACACTGAAGCTTTCTTT. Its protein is CASSRRAVGMNTEAFF.